This T cell receptor beta chain was retrieved from a study of long-term antiretroviral therapy in people with HIV. In the study overall: There is a gap of about a decade between the earliest samples and the later 2015 immediate-ART recommendation.

The assay used was immunoSEQ (version v3.0), run at survey level. The repertoire was sequenced with immunoSEQ multiplex PCR; TCRdb's copy has only in-frame clones and lacks some. The data show about 40,000 clones, around 85% seen once. The V end was cut by 6 bases, the J end by 11 bases, with 19 bases between. This CDR3 region has 13 residues. Germline V lookup: CDR1 MNHEY, CDR2 SMNVEV (reference sequence). The receptor's source is a woman between 45 and 60 years old with HIV. The J gene is TRBJ1-2, the V gene TRBV27; a possible D gene is TRBD1 (6 bases). This material consisted of unsorted PBMCs, taken 3.1 years after starting antiretroviral therapy. The CDR3 DNA is TGTGCCAGCAGCTTTGCTATCCGGGACAAGTACACCTTC. Translating it yields CASSFAIRDKYTF.